This TCR beta chain comes out of a study of T cells after somatic rescue of genetic block. TCRdb keeps only in-frame clones here, not all; method: immunoSEQ multiplex PCR. The sample shows tens of thousands of clones, approximately 90% of them seen only once. Trimming left V 7 bases short and J 6 bases short, with 14 bases between. The V gene's germline CDR1 is SNHLY and CDR2 FYNNEI. The CDR3 runs 13 residues. The chain couples TRBV2 to TRBJ2-3; D is tentatively TRBD1 or TRBD2 (6 bases each). Sequences were obtained from peripheral blood mononuclear cells (PBMCs). The TCR comes from a man between 40 and 49 years old. The CDR3 bases are TGTGCCAGCAATGAGGGGGGCAGGGATACGCAGTATTTT. Translating it yields CASNEGGRDTQYF. The whole variable domain, remainder taken from reference TRBV2 and TRBJ2-3, is EPEVTQTPSHQVTQMGQEVILRCVPISNHLYFYWYRQILGQKVEFLVSFYNNEISEKSEIFDDQFSVERPDGSNFTLKIRSTKLEDSAMYFCASNEGGRDTQYFGPGTRLTVL.